A selection of T cell receptor beta chains follows, all from one sample in a study of T cell clonotyping in hematopoietic cell transplantation. Repertoires were generated with immunoSEQ multiplex PCR, while TCRdb's copy carries only in-frame clones and drops some. The sample records about 18,000 clones, 86% being singletons. The sequences come from peripheral blood mononuclear cells, collected before stem cell transplant. The receptors shown here come from a man in his fifties or sixties with acute myeloid leukemia. Some clones in this sample may be carry-over from other donors' samples. Each CDR3 is given with its conserved first and last residue. A D gene is named only where the DNA matches it firmly. Clone size, where shown, is once, few, many, or a class for clones that have expanded.

>TRBV9|.|few|TRBJ1-2
CASSVRTANYGYTF
TGTGCCAGCAGCGTAAGGACGGCGAACTATGGCTACACCTTC
>TRBV2|.|.|TRBJ1-5
CASQNSNQPQHF
TGTGCCAGTCAGAATAGCAATCAGCCCCAGCATTTT
>TRBV5-1|.|once|TRBJ1-2
CASSLRGRGDGYTF
TGCGCCAGCAGCTTGCGCGGTAGGGGGGATGGCTACACCTTC
>TRBV4-2|.|.|TRBJ1-2
CASSQVPDRWGYGYTF
TGTGCCAGCAGCCAAGTTCCCGACAGGTGGGGCTATGGCTACACCTTC
>TRBV5-1|.|.|TRBJ2-1
CASSRTGLLGYNEQFF
TGCGCCAGCAGCCGTACAGGGTTACTGGGATACAATGAGCAGTTCTTC
>TRBV5-1|TRBD1|.|TRBJ1-2
CASSLEGQGAEGYTF
TGCGCCAGCAGCTTGGAGGGGCAGGGGGCAGAAGGCTACACCTTC
>TRBV7-6|TRBD1|.|TRBJ2-7
CASSPDPGQGEQYF
TGTGCCAGCAGCCCGGATCCGGGACAGGGCGAGCAGTACTTC
>TRBV27|TRBD1|.|TRBJ1-1
CASSQGQGAAGTEAFF
TGTGCCAGCAGTCAGGGACAGGGGGCTGCTGGGACTGAAGCTTTCTTT
>TRBV11-2|.|once|TRBJ1-4
CASSLRGRSEKLFF
TGTGCCAGCAGCCTTCGGGGTAGGAGTGAAAAACTGTTTTTT
>TRBV4-1|.|.|TRBJ2-5
CASSQVGVRQETQYF
TGCGCCAGCAGCCAAGTGGGGGTCCGACAAGAGACCCAGTACTTC
>TRBV5-1|TRBD1|.|TRBJ2-3
CASSLTGADTQYF
TGCGCCAGCAGCCTTACAGGGGCAGATACGCAGTATTTT
>TRBV28|.|.|TRBJ2-7
CASSLGQIYEQYF
TGTGCCAGCAGTTTGGGGCAGATCTACGAGCAGTACTTC
>TRBV18|.|.|TRBJ2-2
CASSPLEGGGELFF
TGTGCCAGCTCACCACTGGAGGGCGGCGGGGAGCTGTTTTTT
>TRBV5-1|.|.|TRBJ2-7
CASTPGSNPWEQYF
TGCGCCAGCACCCCCGGCTCTAATCCCTGGGAGCAGTACTTC
>TRBV5-1|.|.|TRBJ1-6
CASSRGGGVSPLHF
TGCGCCAGCAGCCGCGGCGGGGGGGTTTCACCCCTCCACTTT
>TRBV19|.|.|TRBJ2-1
CASKEQGRGVEQFF
TGTGCCAGTAAGGAACAGGGTAGGGGGGTAGAGCAGTTCTTC
>TRBV11-2|.|once|TRBJ2-7
CASSVLIREQYF
TGTGCCAGCAGCGTTCTGATCCGCGAGCAGTACTTC
>TRBV4-1|.|.|TRBJ2-5
CASSQVGVRQETQYF
TGCGCCAGCAGCCAAGTTGGGGTTAGGCAAGAGACCCAGTACTTC
>TRBV27|.|.|TRBJ2-5
CASSLSRFGDQYF
TGTGCCAGCAGTTTATCCCGCTTTGGGGACCAGTACTTC
>TRBV7-9|.|.|TRBJ2-3
CASSSDLGDTQYF
TGTGCCAGCAGCTCCGACCTGGGGGATACGCAGTATTTT
>TRBV4-2|.|.|TRBJ2-5
CASSQVGGPDQETQYF
TGTGCCAGCAGCCAGGTGGGGGGTCCGGACCAAGAGACCCAGTACTTC